The present TCR beta chain was sequenced within a study of T cells after yellow fever vaccination. Study-level information: It was SMART-Seq v4 Ultra Low Input that prepared the fractions with low cell numbers. The study, taken as a whole, reports: Post-booster reappearance was seen for most primary-vaccination clones (roughly 97% CD4, roughly 86% CD8).

A remark on this clonotype: The antigen is unknown.

The CDR3 length is 14 residues. The germline V and J ends were trimmed by 2 bases and 0 bases, with 9 bases remaining between them. The germline V gene has CDR1 SGHRS and CDR2 YFSETQ. One entry per CDR3 protein results from TCRdb running MiXCR on the 5' RACE reads. The table lists 400,000 or so distinct CDR3 sequences, 11% of them singletons, with more than 15% in the top ten. Source: PBMCs, taken on the day of the first yellow fever vaccination. The source is a man aged 18-30 years who received the YFV17D yellow fever vaccine. This chain connects TRBV5-1 to TRBJ2-7; maybe TRBD1 (5 bases). CDR3 amino acids: CASSFTGVSYEQYF. The DNA for the CDR3 is TGCGCCAGCAGCTTTACAGGAGTCTCCTACGAGCAGTACTTC.